The clone carrying this TCR beta chain was observed a handful of times. This sample stems from a study of glioma-infiltrating T cells after dendritic cell vaccination. Time point reported: after dendritic cell vaccination, including at tumor progression/relapse. All glioblastoma patients lacked an isocitrate dehydrogenase mutation. TCRdb's copy holds only in-frame clones and misses some; the assay was immunoSEQ multiplex PCR. The table records 70,000 to 95,000 clones, 87% of them present only once. With 10 bases clipped from V and 7 bases from J, the junction kept 9 bases outside the gene matches. This CDR3 contains 12 residues. Germline lookup yields CDR1 MNHNY and CDR2 SVGAGI (reference sequence).

This clonotype was sampled from a human donor with glioblastoma. The specimen was blood, collected after dendritic cell vaccination. This chain joins TRBV6-6 and TRBJ2-7, with 8 bases that match TRBD2. As DNA, the CDR3 is TGTGCCATCGGGAGGGAGCCCTGGGAGCAGTACTTC. Residues: CAIGREPWEQYF.